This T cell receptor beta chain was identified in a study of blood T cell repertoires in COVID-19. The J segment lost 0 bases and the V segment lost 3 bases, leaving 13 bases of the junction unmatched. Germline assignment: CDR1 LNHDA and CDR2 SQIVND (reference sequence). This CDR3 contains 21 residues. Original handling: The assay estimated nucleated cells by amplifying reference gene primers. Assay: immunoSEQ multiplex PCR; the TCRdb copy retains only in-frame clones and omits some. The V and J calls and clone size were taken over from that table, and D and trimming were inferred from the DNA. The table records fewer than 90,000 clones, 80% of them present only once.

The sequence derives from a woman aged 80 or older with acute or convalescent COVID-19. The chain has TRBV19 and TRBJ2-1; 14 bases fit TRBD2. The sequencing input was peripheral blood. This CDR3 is CASSISPWTSGRSSSYNEQFF. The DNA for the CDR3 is TGTGCCAGTAGTATCTCCCCTTGGACTAGCGGGAGGTCTAGCTCCTACAATGAGCAGTTCTTC.